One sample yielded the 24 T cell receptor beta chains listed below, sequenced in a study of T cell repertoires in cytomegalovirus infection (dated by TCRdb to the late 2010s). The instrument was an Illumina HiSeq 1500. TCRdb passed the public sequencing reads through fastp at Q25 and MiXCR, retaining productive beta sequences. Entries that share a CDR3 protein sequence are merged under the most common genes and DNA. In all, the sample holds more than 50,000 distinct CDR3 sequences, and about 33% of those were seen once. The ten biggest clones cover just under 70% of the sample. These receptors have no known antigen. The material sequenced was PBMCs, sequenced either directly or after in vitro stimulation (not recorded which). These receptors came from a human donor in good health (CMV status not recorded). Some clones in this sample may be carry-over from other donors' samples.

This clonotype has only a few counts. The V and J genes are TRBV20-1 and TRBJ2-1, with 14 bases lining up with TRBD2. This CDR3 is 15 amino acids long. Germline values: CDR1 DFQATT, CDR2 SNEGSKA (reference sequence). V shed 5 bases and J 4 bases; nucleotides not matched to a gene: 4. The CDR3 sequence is CSAPTSGGAYNEQFF. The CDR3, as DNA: TGCAGTGCTCCGACTAGCGGGGGGGCGTACAATGAGCAGTTCTTC.

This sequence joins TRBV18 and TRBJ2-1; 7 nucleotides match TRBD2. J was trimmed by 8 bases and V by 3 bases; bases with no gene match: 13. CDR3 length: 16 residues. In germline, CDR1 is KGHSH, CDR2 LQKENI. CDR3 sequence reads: CASSPLRRGRIDEQFF. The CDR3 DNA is TGTGCCAGCTCACCCCTCCGGCGGGGGAGGATCGATGAGCAGTTCTTC.

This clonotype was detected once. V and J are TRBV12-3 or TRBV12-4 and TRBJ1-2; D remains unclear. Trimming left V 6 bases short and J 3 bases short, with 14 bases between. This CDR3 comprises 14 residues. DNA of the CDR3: TGTGCCAGCAGCCGAGGGCTTTCCCACTATGGCTACACCTTC. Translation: CASSRGLSHYGYTF.

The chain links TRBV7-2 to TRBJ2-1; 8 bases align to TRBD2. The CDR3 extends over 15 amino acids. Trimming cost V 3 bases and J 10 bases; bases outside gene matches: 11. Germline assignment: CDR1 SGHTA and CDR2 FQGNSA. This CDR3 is CASSFSGLAGSEQFF. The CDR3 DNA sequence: TGTGCCAGCAGCTTCTCAGGCTTAGCGGGATCCGAGCAGTTCTTC.

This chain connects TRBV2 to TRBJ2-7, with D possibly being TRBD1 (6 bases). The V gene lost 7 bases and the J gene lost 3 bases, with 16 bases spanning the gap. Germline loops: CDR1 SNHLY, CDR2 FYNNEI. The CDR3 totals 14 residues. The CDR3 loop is CASNLLQGLYEQYF. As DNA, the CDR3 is TGTGCCAGCAATCTGCTACAGGGTCTCTACGAGCAGTACTTC.

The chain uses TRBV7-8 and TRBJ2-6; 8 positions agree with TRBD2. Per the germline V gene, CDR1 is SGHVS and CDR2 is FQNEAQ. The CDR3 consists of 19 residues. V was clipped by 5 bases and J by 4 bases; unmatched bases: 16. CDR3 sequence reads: CASSLRTSQGMGGANVLTF. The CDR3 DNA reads TGTGCCAGCAGCCTCCGGACTAGCCAAGGGATGGGAGGGGCCAACGTCCTGACTTTC.

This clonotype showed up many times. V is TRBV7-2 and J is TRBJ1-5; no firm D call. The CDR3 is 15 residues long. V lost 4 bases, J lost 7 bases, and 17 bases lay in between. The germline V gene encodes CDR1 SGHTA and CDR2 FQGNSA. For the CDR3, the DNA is TGTGCCAGCAGCTCCGGACCGAGTCTCGGACAGCCCCAGCATTTT. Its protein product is CASSSGPSLGQPQHF.

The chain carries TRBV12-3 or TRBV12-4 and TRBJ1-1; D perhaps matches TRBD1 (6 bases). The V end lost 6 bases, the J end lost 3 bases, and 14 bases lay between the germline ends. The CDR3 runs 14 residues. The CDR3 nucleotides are TGTGCCAGCAGCAGAAGGGGGGCCCACACTGAAGCTTTCTTT. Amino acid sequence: CASSRRGAHTEAFF.

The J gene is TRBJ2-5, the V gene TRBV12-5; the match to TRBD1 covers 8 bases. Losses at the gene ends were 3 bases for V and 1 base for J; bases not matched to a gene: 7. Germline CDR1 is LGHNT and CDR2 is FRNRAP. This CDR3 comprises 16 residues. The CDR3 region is CASGFGPDRGQETQYF. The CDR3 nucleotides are TGTGCTAGTGGTTTCGGACCCGACAGGGGCCAAGAGACCCAGTACTTC.

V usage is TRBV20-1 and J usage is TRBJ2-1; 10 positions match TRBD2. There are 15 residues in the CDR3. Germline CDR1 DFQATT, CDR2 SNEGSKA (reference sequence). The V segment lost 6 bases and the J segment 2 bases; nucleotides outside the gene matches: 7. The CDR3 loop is CSASLAGVTYNEQFF. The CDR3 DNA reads TGCAGTGCGTCCCTAGCGGGAGTAACCTACAATGAGCAGTTCTTC.

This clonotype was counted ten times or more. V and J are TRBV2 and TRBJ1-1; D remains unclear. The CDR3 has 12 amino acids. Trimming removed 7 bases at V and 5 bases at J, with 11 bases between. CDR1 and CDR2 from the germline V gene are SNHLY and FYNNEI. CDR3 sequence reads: CASIGWWTEAFF. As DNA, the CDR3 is TGTGCCAGCATCGGGTGGTGGACTGAAGCTTTCTTT. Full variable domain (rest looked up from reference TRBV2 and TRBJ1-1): EPEVTQTPSHQVTQMGQEVILRCVPISNHLYFYWYRQILGQKVEFLVSFYNNEISEKSEIFDDQFSVERPDGSNFTLKIRSTKLEDSAMYFCASIGWWTEAFFGQGTRLTVV.

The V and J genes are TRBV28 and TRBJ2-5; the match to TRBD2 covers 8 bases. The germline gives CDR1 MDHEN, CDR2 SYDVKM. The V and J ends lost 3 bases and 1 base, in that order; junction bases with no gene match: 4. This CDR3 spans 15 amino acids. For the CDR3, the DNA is TGTGCCAGCAGTTTCGGCGGGGGGCCCCAAGAGACCCAGTACTTC. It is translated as CASSFGGGPQETQYF.

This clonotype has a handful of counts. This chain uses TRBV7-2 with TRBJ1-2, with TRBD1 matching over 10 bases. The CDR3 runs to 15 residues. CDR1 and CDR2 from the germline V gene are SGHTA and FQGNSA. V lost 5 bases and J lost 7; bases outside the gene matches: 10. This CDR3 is CASSSNRQGAGGYTF. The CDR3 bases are TGTGCCAGCAGCAGTAACCGACAGGGGGCGGGTGGCTACACCTTC.

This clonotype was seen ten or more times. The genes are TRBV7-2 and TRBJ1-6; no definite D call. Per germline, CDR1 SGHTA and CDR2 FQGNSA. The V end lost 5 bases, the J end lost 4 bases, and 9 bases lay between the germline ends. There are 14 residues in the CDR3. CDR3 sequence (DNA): TGTGCCAGCAGCGCCGACGGATATAATTCACCCCTCCACTTT. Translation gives CASSADGYNSPLHF.

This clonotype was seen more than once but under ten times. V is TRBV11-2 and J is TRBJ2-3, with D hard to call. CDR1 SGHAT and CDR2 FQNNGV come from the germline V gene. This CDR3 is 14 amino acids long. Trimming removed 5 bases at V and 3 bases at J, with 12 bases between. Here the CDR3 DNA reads TGTGCCAGCAGCCATCCGTGGGCGACAGATACGCAGTATTTT. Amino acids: CASSHPWATDTQYF.

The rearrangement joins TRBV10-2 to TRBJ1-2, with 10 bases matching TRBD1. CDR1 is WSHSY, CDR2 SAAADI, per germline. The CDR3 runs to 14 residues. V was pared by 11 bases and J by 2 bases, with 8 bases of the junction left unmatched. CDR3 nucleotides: TGCGCCTCCCGGCTGACAGGGGGCAACTATGGCTACACCTTC. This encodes CASRLTGGNYGYTF.

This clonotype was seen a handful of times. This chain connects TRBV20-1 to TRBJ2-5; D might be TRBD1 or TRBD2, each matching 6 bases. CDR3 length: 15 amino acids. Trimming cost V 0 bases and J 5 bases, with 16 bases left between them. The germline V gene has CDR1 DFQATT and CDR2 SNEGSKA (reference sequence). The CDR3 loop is CSARDPVGGFETQYF. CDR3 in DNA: TGCAGTGCTAGAGATCCAGTGGGGGGCTTCGAGACCCAGTACTTC.

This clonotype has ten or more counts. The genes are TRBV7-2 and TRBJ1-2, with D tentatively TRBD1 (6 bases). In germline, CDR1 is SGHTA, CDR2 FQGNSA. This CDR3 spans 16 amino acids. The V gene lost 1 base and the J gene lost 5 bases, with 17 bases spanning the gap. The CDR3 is CASSLDPQGRGYGYTF. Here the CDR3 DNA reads TGTGCCAGCAGCTTAGACCCCCAGGGGAGGGGGTATGGCTACACCTTC.

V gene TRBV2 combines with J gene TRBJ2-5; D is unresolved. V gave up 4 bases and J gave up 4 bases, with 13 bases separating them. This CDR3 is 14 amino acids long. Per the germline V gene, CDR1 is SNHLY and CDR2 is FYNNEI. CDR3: CASSGSLGLETQYF. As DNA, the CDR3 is TGTGCCAGCAGTGGTTCCCTCGGTTTAGAGACCCAGTACTTC.

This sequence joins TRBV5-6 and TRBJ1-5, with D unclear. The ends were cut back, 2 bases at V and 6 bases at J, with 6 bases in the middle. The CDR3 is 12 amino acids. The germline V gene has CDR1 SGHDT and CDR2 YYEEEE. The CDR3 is CASSLFGQPQHF. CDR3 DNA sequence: TGTGCCAGCAGCTTATTTGGTCAGCCCCAGCATTTT.

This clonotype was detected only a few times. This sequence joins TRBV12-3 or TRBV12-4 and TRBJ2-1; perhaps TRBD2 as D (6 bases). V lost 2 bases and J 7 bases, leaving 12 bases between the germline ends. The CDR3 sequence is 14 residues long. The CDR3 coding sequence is TGTGCCAGCAGTTTATACGGGAGTGTTAATGAGCAGTTCTTC. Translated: CASSLYGSVNEQFF.

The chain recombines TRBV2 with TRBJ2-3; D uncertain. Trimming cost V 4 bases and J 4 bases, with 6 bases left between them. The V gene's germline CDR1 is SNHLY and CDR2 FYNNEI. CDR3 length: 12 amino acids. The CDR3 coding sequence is TGTGCCAGCAGTGCCGGCCCAGATACGCAGTATTTT. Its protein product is CASSAGPDTQYF.

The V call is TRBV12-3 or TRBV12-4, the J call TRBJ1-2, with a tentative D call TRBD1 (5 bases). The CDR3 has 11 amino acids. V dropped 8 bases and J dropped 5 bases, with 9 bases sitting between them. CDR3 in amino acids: CASWGHYGYTF. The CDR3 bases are TGTGCCAGCTGGGGCCATTATGGCTACACCTTC.

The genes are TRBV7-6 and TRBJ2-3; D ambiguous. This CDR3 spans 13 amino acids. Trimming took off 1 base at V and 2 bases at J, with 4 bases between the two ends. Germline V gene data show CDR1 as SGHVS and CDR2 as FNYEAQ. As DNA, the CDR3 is TGTGCCAGCAGCTTAGGGATCACAGATACGCAGTATTTT. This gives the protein CASSLGITDTQYF.